This T cell receptor beta chain emerged from a study of cytomegalovirus exposure and HLA in healthy donors. Sequencing used immunoSEQ multiplex PCR; TCRdb keeps in-frame clones, though not all of them. The repertoire has fewer than 350,000 clones, roughly 90% of them found once; the top ten carry over 0.7%. Whole-study results and caveats: With high specificity and sensitivity, the classifier reportedly diagnosed cytomegalovirus status.

V lost 0 bases and J lost 11; bases outside the gene matches: 3. Germline V CDR1 and CDR2: WNHNN, SYGVQD (reference sequence). The CDR3 covers 12 residues. On this clone: Its antigen is not identified.

This sequence originates from a woman aged 18-29 years in good health and CMV-seronegative. The J gene is TRBJ1-1, the V gene TRBV10-1, with 7 bases lining up with TRBD1. Material: PBMCs. The CDR3, as DNA: TGCGCCAGCAGTGAGTCTGGACAGGTCGCTTTCTTT. Translated, it gives CASSESGQVAFF.